This TCR beta chain was recorded in a study of blood T cell repertoires in COVID-19. Some clones are missing from TCRdb's copy, which holds only in-frame ones; the method was immunoSEQ multiplex PCR. The table records roughly 200,000 clones, about 86% of them present only once. V dropped 5 bases and J dropped 3; count of bases not matched to a gene: 9. Germline loops: CDR1 MNHEY, CDR2 SVGEGT. This CDR3 comprises 15 residues. V and J are TRBV6-2 or TRBV6-3 and TRBJ1-2, with TRBD1 matching 7 bases. This sequence originates from a woman younger than 45 who had been exposed to COVID-19. Source material: PBMCs or T cells enriched from blood (not recorded which). CDR3 sequence reads: CASSANPTGDYGYTF. CDR3 in DNA: TGTGCCAGCAGTGCAAACCCCACAGGGGACTATGGCTACACCTTC.